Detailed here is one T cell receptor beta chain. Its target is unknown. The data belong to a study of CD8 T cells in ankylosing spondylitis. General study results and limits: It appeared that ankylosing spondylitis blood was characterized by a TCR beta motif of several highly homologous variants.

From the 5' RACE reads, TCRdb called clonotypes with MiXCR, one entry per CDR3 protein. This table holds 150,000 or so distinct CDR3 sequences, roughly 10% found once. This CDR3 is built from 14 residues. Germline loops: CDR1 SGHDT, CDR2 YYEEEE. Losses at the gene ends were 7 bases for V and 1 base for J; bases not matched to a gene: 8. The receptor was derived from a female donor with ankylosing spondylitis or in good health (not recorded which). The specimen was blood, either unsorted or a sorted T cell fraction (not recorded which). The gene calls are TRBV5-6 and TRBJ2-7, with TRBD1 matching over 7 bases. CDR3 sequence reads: CASADRRNSYEQYF. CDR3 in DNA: TGTGCCAGCGCGGACAGGCGAAATTCCTACGAGCAGTACTTC.